This T cell receptor beta chain was captured in a study of a mutant IDH1 vaccine in newly diagnosed glioma. Documented time point: week 47, end of study. Vaccination used 300 ug of mutant IDH1 20-mer peptide per dose, with topical imiquimod. Turning to this clone: Its target is not known. The junction and the germline gene differ at one end; a read error may be behind it.

Here immunoSEQ multiplex PCR was the method, and the copy in TCRdb shows in-frame clones only, minus some. The repertoire holds 30,000 to 40,000 clones, 75% to 95% seen once, with 5.1% in the top ten. This CDR3 contains 15 residues. Per the germline V gene, CDR1 is SGHNT and CDR2 is YYREEE (reference sequence). The source of this sequence is a woman aged 35 to 49 with glioma. This rearrangement joins TRBV5-4 to TRBJ2-4; the D gene is possibly TRBD2 (6 bases). The source was PBMCs, collected from a glioma patient whose treatment included an IDH1 peptide vaccine. DNA for the CDR3: TGTGCCAGCAGCCGCCTAGGGGAGGCCACAAACATTCAGTACTTC. Encoded protein: CASSRLGEATNIQYF.